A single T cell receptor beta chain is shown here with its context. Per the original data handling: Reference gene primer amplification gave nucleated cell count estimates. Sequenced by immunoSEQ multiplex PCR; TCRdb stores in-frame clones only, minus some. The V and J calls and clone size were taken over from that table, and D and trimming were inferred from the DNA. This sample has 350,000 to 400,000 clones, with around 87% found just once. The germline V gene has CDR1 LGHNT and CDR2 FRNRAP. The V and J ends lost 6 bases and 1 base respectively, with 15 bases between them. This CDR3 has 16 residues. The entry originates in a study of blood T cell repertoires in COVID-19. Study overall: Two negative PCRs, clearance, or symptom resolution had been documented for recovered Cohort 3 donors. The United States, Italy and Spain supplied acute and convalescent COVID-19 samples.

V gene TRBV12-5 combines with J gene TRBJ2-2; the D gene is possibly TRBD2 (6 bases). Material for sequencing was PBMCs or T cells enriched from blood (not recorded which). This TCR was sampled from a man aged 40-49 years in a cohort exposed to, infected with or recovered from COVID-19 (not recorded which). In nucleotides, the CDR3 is TGTGCTAGTGGACAGACTAGTGCTTTGAACACCGGGGAGCTGTTTTTT. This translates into CASGQTSALNTGELFF.